A single sample is the source of the 14 T cell receptor beta chains below, sequenced in a study of regulatory T cells in long-lasting Graves disease. As for time point: newly diagnosed GD, antithyroid drugs for less than 3 months. TCR sequences were obtained from RNA taken from PBMCs. Arm-PCR of CDR3 regions and iRepertoire HTBI primers were the basis on which TCR beta libraries were built. TCRdb passed the multiplex PCR reads through MiXCR, listing each CDR3 protein once. This sample has about 430,000 distinct CDR3 sequences; approximately 16% occur once, and the top ten carry approximately 8%. The data were also submitted as part of a second study, on T cells in Graves' hyperthyroidism and ophthalmopathy.

Sequenced material: peripheral blood mononuclear cells (PBMCs), taken at new diagnosis, from a patient treated with antithyroid drugs. The receptor set was obtained from a woman aged 40 to 50 with Graves disease.

This clonotype was detected many times. This chain uses TRBV25-1 with TRBJ1-1; D not certain. V was cut by 2 bases and J by 1 base, with 11 bases left in between. The CDR3 covers 15 residues. Germline CDR1 is MGHDK and CDR2 is SYGVNS. The DNA for the CDR3 is TGTGCCAGCAGTGAAAGAGGAACAGCGAACACTGAAGCTTTCTTT. Translation gives CASSERGTANTEAFF.

At least ten counts were recorded for this clonotype. The chain employs TRBV2 and TRBJ2-2; 9 bases are a match to TRBD2. The ends lost 7 bases at V and 6 bases at J; junction bases unmatched: 9. The CDR3 sequence is 15 residues long. Germline lookup yields CDR1 SNHLY and CDR2 FYNNEI. Here the CDR3 reads CASTPLAGAAGELFF. CDR3 coding DNA: TGTGCCAGCACCCCTTTAGCGGGAGCGGCCGGGGAGCTGTTTTTT.

V is TRBV20-1 and J is TRBJ2-7; weak D call: TRBD1 (5 bases). Trimming left V 2 bases short and J 3 bases short, with 14 bases between. Germline CDR1 is DFQATT and CDR2 is SNEGSKA (reference sequence). This CDR3 has 14 residues. The CDR3: CSARMGHVRYEQYF. CDR3 in DNA: TGCAGTGCTAGAATGGGGCACGTTCGCTACGAGCAGTACTTC.

At least ten counts were recorded for this clonotype. The chain uses TRBV7-2 and TRBJ2-7, with 9 bases aligning to TRBD1. J lost 5 bases, V lost 4 bases, and 6 bases had no gene match. The CDR3 totals 14 residues. Germline V gives CDR1 SGHTA, CDR2 FQGNSA. This CDR3 reads CASSSMGQGHEQYF. In DNA, the CDR3 is TGTGCCAGCAGCTCAATGGGACAGGGCCACGAGCAGTACTTC.

This chain connects TRBV10-2 to TRBJ1-6; D gene unclear. The CDR3 runs to 13 residues. The V gene's germline CDR1 is WSHSY and CDR2 SAAADI. The V gene lost 4 bases and the J gene lost 7 bases, with 8 bases spanning the gap. Here the CDR3 DNA reads TGCGCCAGCAGTGGCGCAGTCAATTCACCCCTCCACTTT. Protein: CASSGAVNSPLHF.

The chain carries TRBV28 and TRBJ2-5, with D unclear. The germline V gene encodes CDR1 MDHEN and CDR2 SYDVKM. The V end lost 1 base, the J end lost 0 bases, and 9 bases lay between the germline ends. CDR3 length: 15 residues. The CDR3 coding sequence is TGTGCCAGCAGTTTATCGTTGGGCAACCAAGAGACCCAGTACTTC. Its protein is CASSLSLGNQETQYF.

This clonotype was seen only a few times. The gene calls are TRBV20-1 and TRBJ2-3; a possible D gene is TRBD2 (6 bases). This CDR3 is built from 16 residues. Germline V gene lookup returns CDR1 DFQATT and CDR2 SNEGSKA (reference sequence). V lost 5 bases, J lost 2 bases, and 20 bases lay in between. This CDR3 is CSAPRTNGTLTDTQYF. As DNA, the CDR3 is TGCAGTGCTCCTCGGACTAACGGGACCCTCACAGATACGCAGTATTTT.

Concerning this clonotype itself: This clone may be a read error of a much larger clone one base away. This sequence joins TRBV11-2 and TRBJ2-3; D is tentatively TRBD1 or TRBD2 (5 bases each). The J call may be in error: the DNA end matches TRBJ2-7 better. CDR3 length equals 16 residues. Germline CDR1 is SGHAT and CDR2 is FQNNGV. For the CDR3, the DNA is TGTGCCAGCAGCTCTACAGACGGGGCGGAAACCTACGAGCAGTACTTC. Encoded protein: CASSSTDGAETYEQYF.

This clonotype was picked up many times. The V gene is TRBV28, the J gene TRBJ1-2, with 7 bases that match TRBD1. The CDR3 spans 14 residues. Looked up from germline, CDR1 is MDHEN and CDR2 is SYDVKM. V trimming: 5 bases; J trimming: 7 bases; junction bases outside the gene matches: 10. The chain's CDR3 is CASSLDGTESGYTF. The CDR3 coding sequence is TGTGCCAGCAGTCTAGATGGGACAGAGAGTGGCTACACCTTC.

The chain employs TRBV5-1 and TRBJ1-4, with D maybe TRBD1 (5 bases). CDR1 is SGHRS, CDR2 YFSETQ, per germline. V lost 0 bases and J lost 4, with 16 bases in between. CDR3 length: 17 residues. CDR3 bases: TGCGCCAGCAGCTTGGGAGGGGCGAAGGCGAGTAATGAAAAACTGTTTTTT. Encoded protein: CASSLGGAKASNEKLFF.

The sample holds one count of this clonotype. Germline is not matched at one junction end, which may reflect a read error. The chain carries TRBV7-6 and TRBJ1-3; TRBD1 is a possible D gene (6 bases). Germline V lookup: CDR1 SGHVS, CDR2 FNYEAQ. This CDR3 spans 16 amino acids. Here the CDR3 reads CASSLGAWNSGDTMYF. For the CDR3, the DNA is TGTGCCAGCAGCTTAGGGGCGTGGAACTCGGGGGACACCATGTATTTT.

This clonotype has only a few counts. This chain uses TRBV6-5 with TRBJ2-6; TRBD1 agrees at 9 bases. This CDR3 contains 21 residues. With 0 bases clipped from V and 0 bases from J, the junction kept 12 bases outside the gene matches. Germline loops: CDR1 MNHEY, CDR2 SVGAGI. CDR3 coding DNA: TGTGCCAGCAGTTACTCCCCTCCCGCCGGGACAGGGACCTCTGGGGCCAACGTCCTGACTTTC. Translated, it gives CASSYSPPAGTGTSGANVLTF.

This sequence joins TRBV5-6 and TRBJ2-1, with TRBD1 as a possible D gene (6 bases). The CDR3 extends over 11 amino acids. Trimming took off 4 bases at V and 12 bases at J, with 11 bases between the two ends. The V gene's germline CDR1 is SGHDT and CDR2 YYEEEE. The CDR3 spells CASSTTGVQFF. As DNA, the CDR3 is TGTGCCAGCAGCACGACAGGTGTGCAGTTCTTC.

This clonotype was picked up a small number of times. The rearrangement joins TRBV12-3 or TRBV12-4 to TRBJ2-2; TRBD1 agrees at 7 bases. V shed 7 bases and J 8 bases; nucleotides not matched to a gene: 13. The CDR3 totals 15 residues. CDR3 amino acids: CASNQPGQWAGELFF. The CDR3 coding sequence is TGTGCCAGCAACCAGCCGGGACAGTGGGCTGGGGAGCTGTTTTTT.